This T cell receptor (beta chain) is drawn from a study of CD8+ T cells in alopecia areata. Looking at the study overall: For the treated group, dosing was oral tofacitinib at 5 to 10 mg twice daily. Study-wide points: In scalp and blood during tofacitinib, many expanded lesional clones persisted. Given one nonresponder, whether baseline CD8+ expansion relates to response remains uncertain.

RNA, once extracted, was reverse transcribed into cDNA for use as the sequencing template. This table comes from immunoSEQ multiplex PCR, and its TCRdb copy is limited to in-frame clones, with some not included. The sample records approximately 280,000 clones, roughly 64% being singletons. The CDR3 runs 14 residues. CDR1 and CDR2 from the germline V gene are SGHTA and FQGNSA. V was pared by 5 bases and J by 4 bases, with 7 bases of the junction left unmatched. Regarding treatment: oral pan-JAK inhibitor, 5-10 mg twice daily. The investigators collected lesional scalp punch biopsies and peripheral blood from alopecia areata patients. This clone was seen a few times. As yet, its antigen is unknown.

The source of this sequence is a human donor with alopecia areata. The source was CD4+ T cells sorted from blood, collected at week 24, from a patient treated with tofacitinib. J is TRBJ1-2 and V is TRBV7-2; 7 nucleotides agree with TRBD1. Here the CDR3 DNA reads TGTGCCAGCAGCAGGGGGCTGAATGGCTATGGCTACACCTTC. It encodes CASSRGLNGYGYTF.